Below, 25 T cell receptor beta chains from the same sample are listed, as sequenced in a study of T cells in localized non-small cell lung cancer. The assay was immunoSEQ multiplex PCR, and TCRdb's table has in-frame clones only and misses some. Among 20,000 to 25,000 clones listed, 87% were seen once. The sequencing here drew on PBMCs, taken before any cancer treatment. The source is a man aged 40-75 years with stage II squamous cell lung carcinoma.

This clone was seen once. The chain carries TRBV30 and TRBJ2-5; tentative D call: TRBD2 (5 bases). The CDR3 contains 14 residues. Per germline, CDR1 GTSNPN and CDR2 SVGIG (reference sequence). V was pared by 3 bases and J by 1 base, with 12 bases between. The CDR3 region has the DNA TGTGCCTGGAGGTCGGCCGGGATCCAAGAGACCCAGTACTTC. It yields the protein CAWRSAGIQETQYF.

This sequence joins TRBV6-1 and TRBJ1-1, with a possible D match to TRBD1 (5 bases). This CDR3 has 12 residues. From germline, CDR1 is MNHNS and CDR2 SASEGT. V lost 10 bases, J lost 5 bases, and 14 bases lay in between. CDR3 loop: CATLRGGTEAFF. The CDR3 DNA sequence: TGTGCCACCCTACGGGGGGGAACTGAAGCTTTCTTT.

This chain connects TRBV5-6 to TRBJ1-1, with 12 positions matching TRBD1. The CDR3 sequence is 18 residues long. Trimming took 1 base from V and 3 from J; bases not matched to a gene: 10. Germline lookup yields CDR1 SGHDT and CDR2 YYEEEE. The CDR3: CASSLFAGTGGADTEAFF. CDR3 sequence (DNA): TGTGCCAGCAGCTTGTTTGCCGGGACAGGGGGCGCGGACACTGAAGCTTTCTTT.

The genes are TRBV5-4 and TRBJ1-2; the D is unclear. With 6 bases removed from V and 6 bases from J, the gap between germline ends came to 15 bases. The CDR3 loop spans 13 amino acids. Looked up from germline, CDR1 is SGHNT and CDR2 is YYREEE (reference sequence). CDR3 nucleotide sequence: TGTGCCAGCACTTCGGCCCGACGCGATGGCTACACCTTC. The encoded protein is CASTSARRDGYTF.

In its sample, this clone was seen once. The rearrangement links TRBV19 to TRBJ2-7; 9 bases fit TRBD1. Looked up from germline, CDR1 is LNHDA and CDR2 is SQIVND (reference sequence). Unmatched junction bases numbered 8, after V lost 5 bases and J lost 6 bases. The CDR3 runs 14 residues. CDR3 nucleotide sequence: TGTGCCAGTAGTCCACAGGGGGCCGGCGTCGAGCAGTACTTC. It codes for CASSPQGAGVEQYF. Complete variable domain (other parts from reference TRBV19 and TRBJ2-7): DGGITQSPKYLFRKEGQNVTLSCEQNLNHDAMYWYRQDPGQGLRLIYYSQIVNDFQKGDIAEGYSVSREKKESFPLTVTSAQKNPTAFYLCASSPQGAGVEQYFGPGTRLTVT.

The CDR3 reads CASSPHRDSNEQFF. DNA for the CDR3: TGTGCCAGCAGTCCTCACCGGGACAGCAATGAGCAGTTCTTC. The rearrangement links TRBV25-1 to TRBJ2-1; 7 bases map to TRBD1. CDR1 and CDR2 (germline): MGHDK, SYGVNS. Trimming cost V 5 bases and J 6 bases; bases outside gene matches: 7. CDR3 length equals 14 residues. The entire variable domain, with the rest obtained from reference TRBV25-1 and TRBJ2-1, is as follows: EADIYQTPRYLVIGTGKKITLECSQTMGHDKMYWYQQDPGMELHLIHYSYGVNSTEKGDLSSESTVSRIRTEHFPLTLESARPSHTSQYLCASSPHRDSNEQFFGPGTRLTVL.

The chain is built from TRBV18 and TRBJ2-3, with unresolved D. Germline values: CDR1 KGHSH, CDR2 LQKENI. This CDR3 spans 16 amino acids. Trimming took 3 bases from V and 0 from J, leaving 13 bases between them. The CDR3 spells CASSPRGDQSTDTQYF. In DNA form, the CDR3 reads TGTGCCAGCTCACCCCGTGGAGACCAGAGCACAGATACGCAGTATTTT.

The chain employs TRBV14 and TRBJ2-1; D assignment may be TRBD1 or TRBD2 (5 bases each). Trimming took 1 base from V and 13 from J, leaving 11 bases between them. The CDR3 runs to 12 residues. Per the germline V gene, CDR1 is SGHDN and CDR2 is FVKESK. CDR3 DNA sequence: TGTGCCAGCAGCCAAGTTCCGGGGACCCAGTTCTTC. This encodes CASSQVPGTQFF. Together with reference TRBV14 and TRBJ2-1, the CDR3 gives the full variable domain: EAGVTQFPSHSVIEKGQTVTLRCDPISGHDNLYWYRRVMGKEIKFLLHFVKESKQDESGMPNNRFLAERTGGTYSTLKVQPAELEDSGVYFCASSQVPGTQFFGPGTRLTVL.

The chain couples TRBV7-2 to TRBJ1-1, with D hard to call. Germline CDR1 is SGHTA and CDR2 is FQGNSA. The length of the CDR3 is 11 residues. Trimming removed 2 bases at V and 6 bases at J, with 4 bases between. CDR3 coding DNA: TGTGCCAGCAGCTTATCTCCTGAAGCTTTCTTT. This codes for CASSLSPEAFF.

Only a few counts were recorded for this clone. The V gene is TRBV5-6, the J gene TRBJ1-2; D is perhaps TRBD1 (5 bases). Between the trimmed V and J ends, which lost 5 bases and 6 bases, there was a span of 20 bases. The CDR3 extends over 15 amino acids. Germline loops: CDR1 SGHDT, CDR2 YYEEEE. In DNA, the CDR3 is TGTGCCAGCAGATCACGGACAAACCCGGGCGATGGCTACACCTTC. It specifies CASRSRTNPGDGYTF.

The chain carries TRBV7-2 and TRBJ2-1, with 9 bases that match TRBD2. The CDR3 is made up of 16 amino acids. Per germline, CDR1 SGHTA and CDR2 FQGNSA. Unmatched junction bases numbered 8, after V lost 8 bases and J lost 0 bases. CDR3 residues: CASRGGSGSSYNEQFF. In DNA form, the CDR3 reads TGTGCCAGCCGGGGGGGTAGCGGGAGCTCCTACAATGAGCAGTTCTTC. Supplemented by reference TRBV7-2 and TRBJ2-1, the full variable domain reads GAGVSQSPSNKVTEKGKDVELRCDPISGHTALYWYRQSLGQGLEFLIYFQGNSAPDKSGLPSDRFSAERTGGSVSTLTIQRTQQEDSAVYLCASRGGSGSSYNEQFFGPGTRLTVL.

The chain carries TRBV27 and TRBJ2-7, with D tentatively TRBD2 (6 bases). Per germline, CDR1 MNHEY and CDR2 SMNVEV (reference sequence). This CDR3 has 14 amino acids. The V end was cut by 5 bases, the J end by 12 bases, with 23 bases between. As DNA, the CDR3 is TGTGCCAGCAGTACGGGGGTGGAGCCCGCCGAGACGTACTTC. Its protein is CASSTGVEPAETYF.

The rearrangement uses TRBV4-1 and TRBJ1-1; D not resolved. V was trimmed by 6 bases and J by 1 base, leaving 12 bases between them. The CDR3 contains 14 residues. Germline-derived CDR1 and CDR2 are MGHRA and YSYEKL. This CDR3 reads CASSTGRGNTEAFF. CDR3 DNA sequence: TGCGCCAGCAGTACCGGGAGAGGGAACACTGAAGCTTTCTTT.

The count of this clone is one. CDR3 in amino acids: CASCQQGIMNTEAFF. The CDR3 DNA is TGTGCCAGCTGTCAACAGGGGATAATGAACACTGAAGCTTTCTTT. The chain joins TRBV25-1 to TRBJ1-1; 7 positions agree with TRBD1. From germline, CDR1 is MGHDK and CDR2 SYGVNS. The CDR3 runs to 15 residues. J lost 0 bases, V lost 8 bases, and 9 bases had no gene match.

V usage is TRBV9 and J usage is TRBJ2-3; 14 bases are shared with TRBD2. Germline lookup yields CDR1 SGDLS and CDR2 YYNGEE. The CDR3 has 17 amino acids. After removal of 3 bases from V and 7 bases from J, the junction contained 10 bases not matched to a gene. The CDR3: CASSGGTSGGPMNTQYF. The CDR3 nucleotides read TGTGCCAGCAGCGGTGGGACTAGCGGGGGCCCTATGAATACGCAGTATTTT.

CDR3 bases: TGCGCCAGCAGCCCGGCCGGTACTCAGAACACTGAAGCTTTCTTT. This sequence encodes CASSPAGTQNTEAFF. The genes are TRBV5-1 and TRBJ1-1; D gene unclear. The CDR3 totals 15 residues. Germline CDR1 reads SGHRS; CDR2 reads YFSETQ. The ends were cut back, 4 bases at V and 1 base at J, with 14 bases in the middle.

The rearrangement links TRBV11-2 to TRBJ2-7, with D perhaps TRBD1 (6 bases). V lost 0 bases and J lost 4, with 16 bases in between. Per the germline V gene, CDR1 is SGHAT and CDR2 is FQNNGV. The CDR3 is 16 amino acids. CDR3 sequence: CASSLDRAGAGYEQYF. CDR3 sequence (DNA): TGTGCCAGCAGCTTAGATCGGGCAGGGGCTGGGTACGAGCAGTACTTC.

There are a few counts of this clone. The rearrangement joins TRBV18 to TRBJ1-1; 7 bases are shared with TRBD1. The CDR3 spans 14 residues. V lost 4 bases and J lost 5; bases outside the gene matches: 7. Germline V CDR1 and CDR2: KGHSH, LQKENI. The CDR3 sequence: CASSRKTGRTEAFF. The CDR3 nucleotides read TGTGCCAGCTCACGCAAGACAGGGAGAACTGAAGCTTTCTTT.

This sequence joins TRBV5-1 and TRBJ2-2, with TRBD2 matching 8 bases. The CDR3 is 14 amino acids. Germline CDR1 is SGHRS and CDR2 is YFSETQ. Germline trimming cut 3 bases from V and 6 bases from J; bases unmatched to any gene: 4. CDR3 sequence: CASSSGGASGELFF. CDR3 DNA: TGCGCCAGCAGCTCCGGGGGGGCATCCGGGGAGCTGTTTTTT.

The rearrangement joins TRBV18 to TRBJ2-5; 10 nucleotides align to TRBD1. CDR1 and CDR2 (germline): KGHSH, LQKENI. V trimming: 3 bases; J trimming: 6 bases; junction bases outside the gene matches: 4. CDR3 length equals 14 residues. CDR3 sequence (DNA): TGTGCCAGCTCACCGACAGGGGGCGAGCAGACCCAGTACTTC. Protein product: CASSPTGGEQTQYF.

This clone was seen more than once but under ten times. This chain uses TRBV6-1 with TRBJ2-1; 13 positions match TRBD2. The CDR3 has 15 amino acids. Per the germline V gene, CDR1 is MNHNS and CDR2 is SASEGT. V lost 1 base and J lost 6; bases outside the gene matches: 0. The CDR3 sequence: CASSEGTSGSNEQFF. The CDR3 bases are TGTGCCAGCAGTGAAGGGACTAGCGGGAGCAATGAGCAGTTCTTC.

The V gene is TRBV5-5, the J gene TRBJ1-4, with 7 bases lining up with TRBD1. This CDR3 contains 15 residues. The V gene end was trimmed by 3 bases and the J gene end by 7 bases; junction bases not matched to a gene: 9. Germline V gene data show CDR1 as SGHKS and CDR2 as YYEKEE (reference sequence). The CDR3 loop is CASSSSRGEVEKLFF. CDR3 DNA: TGTGCCAGCAGCTCCAGCAGGGGGGAGGTTGAAAAACTGTTTTTT.

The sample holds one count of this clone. The CDR3 region is CASSLASGRSTDTQYF. The CDR3 nucleotides are TGCGCCAGCAGCTTGGCTAGCGGGAGAAGCACAGATACGCAGTATTTT. The chain uses TRBV5-1 and TRBJ2-3; 10 positions agree with TRBD2. This CDR3 contains 16 residues. V dropped 0 bases and J dropped 0; count of bases not matched to a gene: 1. Looked up from germline, CDR1 is SGHRS and CDR2 is YFSETQ.

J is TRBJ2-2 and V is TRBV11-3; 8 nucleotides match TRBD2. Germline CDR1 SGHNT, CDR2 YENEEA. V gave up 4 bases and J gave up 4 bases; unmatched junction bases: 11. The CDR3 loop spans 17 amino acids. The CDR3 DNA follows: TGTGCCAGCAGCTCCCCCCCCGGGAGGGCTACCACCGGGGAGCTGTTTTTT. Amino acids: CASSSPPGRATTGELFF.

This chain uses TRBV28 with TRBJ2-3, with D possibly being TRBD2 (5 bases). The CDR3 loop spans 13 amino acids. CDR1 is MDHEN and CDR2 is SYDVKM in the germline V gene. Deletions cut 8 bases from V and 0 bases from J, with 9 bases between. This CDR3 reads CASLKRSTDTQYF. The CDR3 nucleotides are TGTGCCAGCCTGAAGCGGAGCACAGATACGCAGTATTTT.